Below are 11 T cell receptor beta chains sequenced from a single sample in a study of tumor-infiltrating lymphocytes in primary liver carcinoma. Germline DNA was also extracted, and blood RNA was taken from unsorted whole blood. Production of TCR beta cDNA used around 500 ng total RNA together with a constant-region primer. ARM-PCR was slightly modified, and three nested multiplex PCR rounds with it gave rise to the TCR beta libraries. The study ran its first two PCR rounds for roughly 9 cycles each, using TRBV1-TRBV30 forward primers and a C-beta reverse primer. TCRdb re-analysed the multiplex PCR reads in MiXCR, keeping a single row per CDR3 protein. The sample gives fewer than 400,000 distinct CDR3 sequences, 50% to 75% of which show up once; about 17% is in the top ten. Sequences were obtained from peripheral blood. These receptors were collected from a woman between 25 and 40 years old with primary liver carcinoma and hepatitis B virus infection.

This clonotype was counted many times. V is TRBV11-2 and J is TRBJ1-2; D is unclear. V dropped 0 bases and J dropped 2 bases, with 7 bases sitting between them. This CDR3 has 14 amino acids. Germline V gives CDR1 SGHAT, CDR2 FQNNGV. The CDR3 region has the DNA TGTGCCAGCAGCTTAGAAAGAACCAACTATGGCTACACCTTC. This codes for CASSLERTNYGYTF.

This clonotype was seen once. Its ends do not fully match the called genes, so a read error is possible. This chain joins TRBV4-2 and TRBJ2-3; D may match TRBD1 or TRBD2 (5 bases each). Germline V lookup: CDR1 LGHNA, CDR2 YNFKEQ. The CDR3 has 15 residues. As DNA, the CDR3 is TGTACCAGCAGCGGTTTTGAGGGGAGCACAGATACGCAGTATTTT. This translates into CTSSGFEGSTDTQYF.

CDR3 loop: CAGARVNTEAFF. CDR3 in DNA: TGTGCCGGGGCCCGGGTGAACACTGAAGCTTTCTTT. The rearrangement links TRBV7-9 to TRBJ1-1; a possible D gene is TRBD1 (5 bases). Trimming removed 11 bases at V and 0 bases at J, with 10 bases between. From germline, CDR1 is SEHNR and CDR2 FQNEAQ (reference sequence). The CDR3 is 12 residues long.

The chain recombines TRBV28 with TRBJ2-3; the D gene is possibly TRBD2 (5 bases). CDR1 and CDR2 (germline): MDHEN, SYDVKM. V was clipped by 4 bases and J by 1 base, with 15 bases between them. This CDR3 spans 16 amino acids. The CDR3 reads CASSSQLVQGTDTQYF. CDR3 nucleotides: TGTGCCAGCAGTTCGCAACTAGTCCAGGGCACAGATACGCAGTATTTT.

The CDR3 DNA follows: TGTGCCAGCAGCTTGGGGCGGGAGTGGGCAGATACGCAGTATTTT. Its protein is CASSLGREWADTQYF. The V call is TRBV7-9, the J call TRBJ2-3, with 7 bases aligning to TRBD2. V shed 3 bases and J 4 bases; nucleotides not matched to a gene: 7. This CDR3 is 15 amino acids long. Looked up from germline, CDR1 is SEHNR and CDR2 is FQNEAQ (reference sequence). The variable domain in full, completed from reference TRBV7-9 and TRBJ2-3, reads DTGVSQNPRHKITKRGQNVTFRCDPISEHNRLYWYRQTLGQGPEFLTYFQNEAQLEKSRLLSDRFSAERPKGSFSTLEIQRTEQGDSAMYLCASSLGREWADTQYFGPGTRLTVL.

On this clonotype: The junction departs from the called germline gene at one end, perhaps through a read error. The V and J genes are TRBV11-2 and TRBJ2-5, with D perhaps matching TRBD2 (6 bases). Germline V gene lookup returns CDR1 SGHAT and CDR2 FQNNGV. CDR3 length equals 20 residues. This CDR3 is CDSSLDRSGPFSGARETQYF. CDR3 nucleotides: TGTGACAGCAGCTTAGATCGGAGCGGTCCCTTTTCCGGGGCTCGGGAGACCCAGTATTTC.

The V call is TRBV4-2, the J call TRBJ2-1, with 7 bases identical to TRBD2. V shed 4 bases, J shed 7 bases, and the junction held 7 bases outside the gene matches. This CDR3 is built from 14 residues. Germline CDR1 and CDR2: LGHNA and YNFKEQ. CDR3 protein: CASSPWGGRNEQFF. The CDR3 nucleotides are TGTGCCAGCAGCCCTTGGGGCGGGAGAAATGAGCAGTTCTTC.

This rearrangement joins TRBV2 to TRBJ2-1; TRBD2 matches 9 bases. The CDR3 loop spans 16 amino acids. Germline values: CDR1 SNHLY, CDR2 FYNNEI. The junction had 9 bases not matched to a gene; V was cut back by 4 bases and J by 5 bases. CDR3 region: CASSADSGSFHNEQFF. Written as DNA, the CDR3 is TGTGCCAGCAGTGCAGATAGCGGGAGTTTCCACAATGAGCAGTTCTTC.

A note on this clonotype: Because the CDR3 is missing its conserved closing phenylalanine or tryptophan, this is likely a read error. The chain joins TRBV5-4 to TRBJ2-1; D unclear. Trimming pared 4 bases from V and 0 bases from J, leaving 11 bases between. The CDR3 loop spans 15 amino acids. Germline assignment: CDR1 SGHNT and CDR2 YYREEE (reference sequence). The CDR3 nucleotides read TGTGCCAGCAGCCCAAGTATCAGCTCCTACAATGAGCAGTTCTCC. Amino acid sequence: CASSPSISSYNEQFS.

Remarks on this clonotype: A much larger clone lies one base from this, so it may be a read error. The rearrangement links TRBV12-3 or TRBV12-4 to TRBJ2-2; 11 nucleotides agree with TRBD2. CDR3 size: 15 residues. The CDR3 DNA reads TGTGCCAGCACTTTAACTAGCGGGAGAACCGGGGTGCTGTTTTTT. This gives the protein CASTLTSGRTGVLFF.

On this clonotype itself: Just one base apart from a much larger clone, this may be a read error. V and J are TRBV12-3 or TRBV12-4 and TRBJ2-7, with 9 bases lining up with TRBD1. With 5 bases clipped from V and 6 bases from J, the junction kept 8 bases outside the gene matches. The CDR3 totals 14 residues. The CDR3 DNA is TGTGCCAGCAGTCGCCGGGACAGGGCATGCGAGCAGTACTTC. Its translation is CASSRRDRACEQYF.